The present T cell receptor (beta chain) was sequenced within a study of T cell responses to AZD1222 COVID-19 vaccine. TCRdb keeps only in-frame clones here, not all; method: immunoSEQ multiplex PCR. Of 100,000 to 120,000 clones in the sample, roughly 92% were seen once. Looked up from germline, CDR1 is GTSNPN and CDR2 is SVGIG (reference sequence). This CDR3 is built from 12 residues. V shed 2 bases and J shed 6 bases, with 9 bases lying between them. This sequence originates from an adult who received the AZD1222 COVID-19 vaccine. J is TRBJ2-3 and V is TRBV30; D unclear. The sample here was peripheral blood, taken 28 days after the second AZD1222 dose. The CDR3 DNA sequence: TGTGCCTGGAGTTCTAACGGGGATACGCAGTATTTT. This encodes CAWSSNGDTQYF.